This T cell receptor (beta chain) was identified during a study of cytomegalovirus exposure and HLA in healthy donors. Study outcomes and limitations: Most TCR sequences were seen very rarely across donors, but some public TCRs occurred in many. As was reported, the classifier diagnosed cytomegalovirus status with high specificity and sensitivity.

This clone was seen only once. Its specificity is unknown. The PCR made use of 60 Vbeta and 13 Jbeta primers. Profiled with immunoSEQ multiplex PCR; TCRdb holds only in-frame clones, not every one. The data show under 250,000 clones, over 80% seen once. The trim removed 0 bases at V and 6 bases at J, leaving 6 bases unmatched. Germline V lookup: CDR1 LNHNV, CDR2 YYDKDF (reference sequence). The CDR3 is 15 amino acids. Sequenced: PBMCs. V and J are TRBV15 and TRBJ1-2; 8 bases are shared with TRBD1. This clonotype originated in a boy between 2 and 10 years old in good health and CMV-seronegative. The CDR3 sequence is CATSRDQGATNGYTF. The CDR3 DNA reads as TGTGCCACCAGCAGAGATCAGGGGGCGACCAATGGCTACACCTTC.